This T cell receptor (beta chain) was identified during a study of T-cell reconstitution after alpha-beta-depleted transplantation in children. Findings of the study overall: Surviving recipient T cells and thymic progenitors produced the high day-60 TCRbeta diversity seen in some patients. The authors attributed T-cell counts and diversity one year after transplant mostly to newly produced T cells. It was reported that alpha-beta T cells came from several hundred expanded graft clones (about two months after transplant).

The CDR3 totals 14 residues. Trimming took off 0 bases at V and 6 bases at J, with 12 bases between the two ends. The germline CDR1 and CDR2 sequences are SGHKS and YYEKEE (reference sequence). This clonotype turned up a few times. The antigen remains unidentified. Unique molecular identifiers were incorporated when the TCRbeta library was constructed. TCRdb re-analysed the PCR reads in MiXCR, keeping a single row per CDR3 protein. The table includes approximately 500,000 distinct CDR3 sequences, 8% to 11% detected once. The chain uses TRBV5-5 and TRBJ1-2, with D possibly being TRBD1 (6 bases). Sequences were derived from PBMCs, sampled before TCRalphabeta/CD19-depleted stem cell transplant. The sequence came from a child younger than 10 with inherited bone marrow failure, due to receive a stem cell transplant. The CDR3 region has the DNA TGTGCCAGCAGCTTGGTCGGGACACGAGATGGCTACACCTTC. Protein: CASSLVGTRDGYTF.